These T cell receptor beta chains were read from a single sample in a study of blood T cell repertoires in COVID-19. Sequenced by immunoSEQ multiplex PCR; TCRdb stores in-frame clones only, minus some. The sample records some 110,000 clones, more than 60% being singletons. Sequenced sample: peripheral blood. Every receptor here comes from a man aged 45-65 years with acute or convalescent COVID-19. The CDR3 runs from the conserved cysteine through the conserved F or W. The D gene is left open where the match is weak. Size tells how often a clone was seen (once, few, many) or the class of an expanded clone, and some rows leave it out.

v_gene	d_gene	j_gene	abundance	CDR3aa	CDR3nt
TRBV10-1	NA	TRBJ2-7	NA	CASSESNEQYF	TGCGCCAGCAGTGAGTCTAACGAGCAGTACTTC
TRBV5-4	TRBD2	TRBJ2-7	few	CASSFGGNYEQYF	TGTGCCAGCAGCTTCGGGGGGAACTACGAGCAGTACTTC
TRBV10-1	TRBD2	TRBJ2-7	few	CASSEYIAGPYEQYF	TGCGCCAGCAGTGAGTATATAGCGGGACCCTACGAGCAGTACTTC
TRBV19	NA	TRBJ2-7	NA	CASSRLEEYEQYF	TGTGCCAGCTCTAGACTCGAAGAATACGAGCAGTACTTC
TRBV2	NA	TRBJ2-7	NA	CASIEGRSYEQYF	TGTGCCAGCATTGAGGGGCGCAGTTACGAGCAGTACTTC
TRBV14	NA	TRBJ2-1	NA	CASSPSGVEGEQFF	TGTGCCAGCAGCCCGTCGGGAGTGGAGGGTGAGCAGTTCTTC
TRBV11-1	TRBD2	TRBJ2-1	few	CASSLAVGSGFEQFF	TGTGCCAGCAGCTTAGCGGTTGGTAGCGGGTTTGAGCAGTTCTTC
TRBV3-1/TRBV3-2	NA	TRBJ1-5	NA	CASSLDSGGDQPQHF	TGTGCCAGCAGCCTTGACTCAGGAGGAGATCAGCCCCAGCATTTT
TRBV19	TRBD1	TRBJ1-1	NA	CASTRDRVSTEAFF	TGTGCCAGTACCCGGGACAGGGTAAGCACTGAAGCTTTCTTT
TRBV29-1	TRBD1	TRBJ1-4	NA	CSAQAKTGTNEKLFF	TGCAGCGCCCAAGCAAAGACAGGGACTAATGAAAAACTGTTTTTT
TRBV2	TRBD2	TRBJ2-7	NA	CASMIAGNSYEQYF	TGTGCCAGCATGATAGCGGGGAACTCCTACGAGCAGTACTTC
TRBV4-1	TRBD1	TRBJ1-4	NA	CASSQGDRVWEKLFF	TGCGCCAGCAGCCAAGGGGACAGGGTATGGGAAAAACTGTTTTTT
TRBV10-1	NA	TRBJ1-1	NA	CASSESGGKPEAFF	TGCGCCAGCAGTGAGTCGGGAGGGAAACCTGAAGCTTTCTTT
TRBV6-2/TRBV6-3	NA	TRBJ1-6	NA	CASSYGHLTGFSPLHF	TGTGCCAGCAGTTACGGGCACTTAACAGGGTTTTCACCCCTCCACTTT
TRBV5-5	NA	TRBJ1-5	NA	CASSSRGPGQPQHF	TGTGCCAGCAGCTCACGAGGGCCTGGACAGCCCCAGCATTTT
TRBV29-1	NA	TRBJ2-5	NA	CSVEGGLRETQYF	TGCAGCGTTGAAGGGGGGCTACGGGAGACCCAGTACTTC
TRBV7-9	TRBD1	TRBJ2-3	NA	CASSPGQGMTDTQYF	TGTGCCAGCAGCCCCGGACAGGGGATGACAGATACGCAGTATTTT
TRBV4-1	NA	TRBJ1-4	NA	CASSGASEKLFF	TGCGCCAGCAGCGGAGCCAGTGAAAAACTGTTTTTT
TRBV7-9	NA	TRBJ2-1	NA	CASSLNPYEQFF	TGTGCCAGCAGCTTAAATCCCTATGAGCAGTTCTTC
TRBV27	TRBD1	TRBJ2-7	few	CASSLRGTGTFEGQYF	TGTGCCAGCAGTTTGAGGGGGACAGGGACTTTCGAGGGGCAGTACTTC
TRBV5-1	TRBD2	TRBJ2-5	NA	CASSLGLAIQETQYF	TGCGCCAGCAGCTTGGGACTAGCGATTCAAGAGACCCAGTACTTC
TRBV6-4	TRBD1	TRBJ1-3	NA	CASSRQGEVNTIYF	TGTGCCAGCAGTAGACAGGGAGAAGTCAACACCATATATTTT
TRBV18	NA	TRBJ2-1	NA	CASSEARTYNEQFF	TGTGCCAGCTCAGAGGCACGAACCTACAATGAGCAGTTCTTC
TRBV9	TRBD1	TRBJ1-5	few	CASSATGNRNQPQHF	TGTGCCAGCAGTGCGACAGGGAACCGCAATCAGCCCCAGCATTTT
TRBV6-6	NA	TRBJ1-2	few	CASSPRSQGGAGYGYTF	TGTGCCAGCAGTCCGAGGTCACAGGGCGGCGCCGGCTATGGCTACACCTTC
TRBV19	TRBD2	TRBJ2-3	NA	CASTTGLAGDSHPQYF	TGTGCCAGTACCACAGGACTAGCGGGGGACTCACATCCGCAGTATTTT
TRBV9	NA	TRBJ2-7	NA	CASSVGVGGSYEQYF	TGTGCCAGCAGCGTAGGGGTCGGGGGCTCCTACGAGCAGTACTTC
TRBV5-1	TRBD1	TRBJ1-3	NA	CASSLDRGPGNTIYF	TGCGCCAGCAGCTTAGACAGGGGGCCTGGAAACACCATATATTTT
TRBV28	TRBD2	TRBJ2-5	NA	CASSSNSGRTHETQYF	TGTGCCAGCAGTTCAAATAGCGGGAGAACGCATGAGACCCAGTACTTC
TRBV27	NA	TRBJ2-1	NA	CASSLGGQPGVYNEQFF	TGTGCCAGCAGTTTGGGTGGACAGCCAGGGGTATACAATGAGCAGTTCTTC
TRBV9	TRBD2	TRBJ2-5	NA	CASSVTSGITRETQYF	TGTGCCAGCAGCGTTACTAGCGGGATTACGAGGGAGACCCAGTACTTC
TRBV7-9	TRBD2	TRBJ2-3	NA	CASSLSGGATDTQYF	TGTGCCAGCAGTCTCAGCGGGGGGGCTACAGATACGCAGTATTTT
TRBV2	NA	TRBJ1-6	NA	CASLPGQGLNSPLHF	TGTGCCAGCTTGCCAGGGCAGGGGTTGAATTCACCCCTCCACTTT
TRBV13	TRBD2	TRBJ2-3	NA	CASSLFQRGRDTQYF	TGTGCCAGCAGCTTATTCCAGCGGGGGAGGGATACGCAGTATTTT
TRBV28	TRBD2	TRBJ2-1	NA	CASSGSGTSGYNEQFF	TGTGCCAGCAGCGGATCCGGGACTAGCGGCTACAATGAGCAGTTCTTC
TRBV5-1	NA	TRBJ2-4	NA	CASSLNRPLIENIQYF	TGCGCCAGCAGCTTGAACAGGCCTCTTATCGAAAACATTCAGTACTTC
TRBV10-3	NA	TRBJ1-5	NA	CAISDYYNQPQHF	TGTGCCATCAGTGATTACTACAATCAGCCCCAGCATTTT
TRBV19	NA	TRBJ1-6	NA	CASSMTGITYNSPLHF	TGTGCCAGTAGTATGACAGGAATCACCTATAATTCACCCCTCCACTTT
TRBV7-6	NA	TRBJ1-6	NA	CASSPLTAEDNSPLHF	TGTGCCAGCAGCCCCTTGACAGCCGAGGATAATTCACCCCTCCACTTT
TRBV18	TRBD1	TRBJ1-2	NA	CASSATGFSEGYGYTF	TGTGCCAGCTCAGCGACAGGGTTCAGTGAAGGCTATGGCTACACCTTC
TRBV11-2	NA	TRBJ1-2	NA	CASSPREGAPYGYTF	TGTGCCAGCAGCCCTCGTGAGGGTGCGCCTTATGGCTACACCTTC
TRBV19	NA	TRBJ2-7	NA	CASSKTARQGSEQYF	TGTGCCAGTAGCAAAACAGCACGCCAGGGATCCGAGCAGTACTTC
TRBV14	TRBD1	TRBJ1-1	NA	CASSPGTDMNTEAFF	TGTGCCAGCAGCCCCGGGACAGACATGAACACTGAAGCTTTCTTT
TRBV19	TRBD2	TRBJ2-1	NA	CASTRLAGVDEQFF	TGTGCCAGTACCCGACTAGCGGGAGTCGATGAGCAGTTCTTC
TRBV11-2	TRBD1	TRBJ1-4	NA	CASSLVGQGKKLFF	TGTGCCAGCAGCTTAGTAGGACAGGGAAAAAAACTGTTTTTT
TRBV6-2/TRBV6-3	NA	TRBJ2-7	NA	CASSRQAGYEQYF	TGTGCCAGCAGTCGACAGGCGGGCTACGAGCAGTACTTC
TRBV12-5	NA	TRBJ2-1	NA	CASGLERSEQFF	TGTGCTAGTGGTTTGGAGAGGAGTGAGCAGTTCTTC
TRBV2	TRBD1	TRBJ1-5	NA	CASSVGGGQPQHF	TGTGCCAGCAGTGTAGGGGGCGGGCAGCCCCAGCATTTT
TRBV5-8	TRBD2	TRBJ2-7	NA	CASSLGPASGFYEQYF	TGTGCCAGCAGCTTGGGGCCGGCTAGCGGGTTCTACGAGCAGTACTTC
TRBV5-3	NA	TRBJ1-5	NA	CARRQRVQPQHF	TGTGCCAGAAGGCAGAGGGTTCAGCCCCAGCATTTT
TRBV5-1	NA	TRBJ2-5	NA	CASSPERPRETQYF	TGCGCCAGCAGCCCGGAGCGCCCCCGAGAGACCCAGTACTTC